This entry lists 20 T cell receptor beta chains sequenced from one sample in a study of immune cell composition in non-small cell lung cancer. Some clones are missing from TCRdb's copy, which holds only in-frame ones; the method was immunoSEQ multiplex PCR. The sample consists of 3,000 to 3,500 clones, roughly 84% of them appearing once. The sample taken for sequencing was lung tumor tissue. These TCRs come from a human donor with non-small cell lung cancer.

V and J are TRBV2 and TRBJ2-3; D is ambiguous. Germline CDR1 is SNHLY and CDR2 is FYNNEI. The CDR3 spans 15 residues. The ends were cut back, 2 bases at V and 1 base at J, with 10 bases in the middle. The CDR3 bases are TGTGCCAGCAGTGAACAGGCGCTTGGCACAGATACGCAGTATTTT. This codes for CASSEQALGTDTQYF.

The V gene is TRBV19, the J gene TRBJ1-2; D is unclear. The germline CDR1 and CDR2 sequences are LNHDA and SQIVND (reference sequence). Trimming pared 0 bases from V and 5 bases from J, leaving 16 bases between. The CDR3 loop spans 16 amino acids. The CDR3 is CASSIEMFISSYGYTF. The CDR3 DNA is TGTGCCAGTAGTATAGAGATGTTTATCTCCAGTTATGGCTACACCTTC.

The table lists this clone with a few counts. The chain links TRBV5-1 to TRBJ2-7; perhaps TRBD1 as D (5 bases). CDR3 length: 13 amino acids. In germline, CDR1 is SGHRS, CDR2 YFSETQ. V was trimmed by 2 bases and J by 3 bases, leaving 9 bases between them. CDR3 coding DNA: TGCGCCAGCAGCTTAGGGGTCGGCTACGAGCAGTACTTC. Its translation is CASSLGVGYEQYF.

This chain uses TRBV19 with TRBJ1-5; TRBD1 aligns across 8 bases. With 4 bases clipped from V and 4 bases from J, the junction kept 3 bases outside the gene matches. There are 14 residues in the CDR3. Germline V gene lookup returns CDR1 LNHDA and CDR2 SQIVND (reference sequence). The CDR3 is CASSSGQGNQPQHF. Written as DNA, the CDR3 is TGTGCCAGTAGTAGCGGACAGGGAAATCAGCCCCAGCATTTT.

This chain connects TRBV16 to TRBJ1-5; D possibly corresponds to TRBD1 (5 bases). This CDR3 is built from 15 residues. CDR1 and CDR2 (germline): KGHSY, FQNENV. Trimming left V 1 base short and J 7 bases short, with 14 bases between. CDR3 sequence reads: CASSQFIGGEQPQHF. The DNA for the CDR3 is TGTGCCAGCAGCCAATTTATCGGGGGGGAACAGCCCCAGCATTTT.

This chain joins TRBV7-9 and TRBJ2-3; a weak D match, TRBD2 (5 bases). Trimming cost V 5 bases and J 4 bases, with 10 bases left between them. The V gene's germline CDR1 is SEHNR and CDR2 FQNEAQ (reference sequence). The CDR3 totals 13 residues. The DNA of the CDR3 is TGTGCCAGCAGCCAAGACGGGGCAGATACGCAGTATTTT. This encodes CASSQDGADTQYF.

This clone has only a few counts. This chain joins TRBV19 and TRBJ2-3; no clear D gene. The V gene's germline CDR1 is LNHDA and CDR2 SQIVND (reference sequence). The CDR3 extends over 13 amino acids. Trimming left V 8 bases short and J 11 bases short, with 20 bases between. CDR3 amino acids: CASSYPTVSMQYF. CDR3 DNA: TGTGCCAGTTCCTACCCGACTGTATCGATGCAGTATTTT.

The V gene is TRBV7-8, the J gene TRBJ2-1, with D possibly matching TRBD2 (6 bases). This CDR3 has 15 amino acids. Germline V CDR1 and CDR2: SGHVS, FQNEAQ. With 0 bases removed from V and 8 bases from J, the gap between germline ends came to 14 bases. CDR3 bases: TGTGCCAGCAGCTTAGCATCTAGCGTTATCTATGAGCAGTTCTTC. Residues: CASSLASSVIYEQFF.

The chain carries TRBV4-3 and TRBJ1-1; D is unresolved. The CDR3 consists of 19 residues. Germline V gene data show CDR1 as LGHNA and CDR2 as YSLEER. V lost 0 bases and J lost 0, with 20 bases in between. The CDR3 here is CASSQDLRGGPIMNTEAFF. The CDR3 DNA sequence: TGCGCCAGCAGCCAAGATCTTCGGGGAGGGCCAATCATGAACACTGAAGCTTTCTTT.

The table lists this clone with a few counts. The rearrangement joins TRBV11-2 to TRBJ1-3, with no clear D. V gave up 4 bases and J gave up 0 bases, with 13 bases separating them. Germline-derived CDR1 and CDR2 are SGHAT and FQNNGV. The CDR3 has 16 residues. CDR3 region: CASSSGDGASGNTIYF. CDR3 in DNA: TGTGCCAGCAGCTCCGGAGACGGAGCCTCTGGAAACACCATATATTTT.

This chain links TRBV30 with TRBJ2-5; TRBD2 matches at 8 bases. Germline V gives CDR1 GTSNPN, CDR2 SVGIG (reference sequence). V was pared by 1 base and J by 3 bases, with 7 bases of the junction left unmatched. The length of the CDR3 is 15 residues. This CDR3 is CAWSGVAGLKETQYF. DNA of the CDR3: TGTGCCTGGAGTGGGGTAGCGGGGCTAAAAGAGACCCAGTACTTC.

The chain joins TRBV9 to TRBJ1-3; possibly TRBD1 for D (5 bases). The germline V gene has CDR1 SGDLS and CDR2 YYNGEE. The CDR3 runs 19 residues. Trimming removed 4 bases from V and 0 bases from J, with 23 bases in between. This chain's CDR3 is CASSPLSRTNPSSGNTIYF. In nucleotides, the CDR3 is TGTGCCAGCAGCCCCCTCTCCCGGACAAACCCATCCTCTGGAAACACCATATATTTT.

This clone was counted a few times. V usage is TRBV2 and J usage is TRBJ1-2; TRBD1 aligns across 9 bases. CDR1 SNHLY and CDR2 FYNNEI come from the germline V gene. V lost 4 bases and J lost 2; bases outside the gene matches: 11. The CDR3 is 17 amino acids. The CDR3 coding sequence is TGTGCCAGCAGTGGCGGGACAGGGTCCGGGGTCAACTATGGCTACACCTTC. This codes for CASSGGTGSGVNYGYTF.

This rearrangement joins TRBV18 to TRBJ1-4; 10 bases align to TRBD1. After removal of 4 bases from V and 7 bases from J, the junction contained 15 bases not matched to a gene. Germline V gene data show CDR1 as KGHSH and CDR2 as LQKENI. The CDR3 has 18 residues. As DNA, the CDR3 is TGTGCCAGCTCACAAGAGTCCCGGGACAGGGGTCAAGGTGAAAAACTGTTTTTT. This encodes CASSQESRDRGQGEKLFF.

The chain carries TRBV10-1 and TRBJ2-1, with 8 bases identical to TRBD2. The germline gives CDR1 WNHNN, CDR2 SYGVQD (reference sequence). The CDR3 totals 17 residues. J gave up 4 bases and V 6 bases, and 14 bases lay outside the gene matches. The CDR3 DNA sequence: TGCGCCAGCAGCAGTAAACCTACTCCTAGCGGGTACAATGAGCAGTTCTTC. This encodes CASSSKPTPSGYNEQFF.

The CDR3 spells CASSSGTLYGYTF. The DNA for the CDR3 is TGTGCCAGCAGCTCCGGGACACTCTATGGCTACACCTTC. V and J are TRBV13 and TRBJ1-2; a possible D gene is TRBD1 (6 bases). V lost 4 bases and J lost 4, with 10 bases in between. The CDR3 is made up of 13 amino acids. Germline CDR1 PRHDT, CDR2 FYEKMQ (reference sequence).

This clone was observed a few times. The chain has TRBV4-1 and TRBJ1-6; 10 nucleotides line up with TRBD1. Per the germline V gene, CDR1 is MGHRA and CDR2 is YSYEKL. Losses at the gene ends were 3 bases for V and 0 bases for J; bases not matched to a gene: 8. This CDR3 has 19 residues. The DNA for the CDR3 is TGCGCCAGCAGCCAGACGCCGGGACAGGGGAGCTCCTATAATTCACCCCTCCACTTT. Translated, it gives CASSQTPGQGSSYNSPLHF.

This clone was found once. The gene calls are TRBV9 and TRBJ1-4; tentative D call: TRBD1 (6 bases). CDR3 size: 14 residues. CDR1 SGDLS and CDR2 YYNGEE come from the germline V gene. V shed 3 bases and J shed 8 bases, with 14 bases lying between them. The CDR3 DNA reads TGTGCCAGCAGCGCTCCAGGGACACTCGAAAAACTGTTTTTT. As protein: CASSAPGTLEKLFF.

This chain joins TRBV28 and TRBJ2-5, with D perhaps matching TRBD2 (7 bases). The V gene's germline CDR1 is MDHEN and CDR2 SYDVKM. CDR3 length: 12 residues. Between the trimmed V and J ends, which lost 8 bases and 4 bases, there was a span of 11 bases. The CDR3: CASSAGAETQYF. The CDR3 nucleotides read TGTGCCAGCTCGGCGGGGGCAGAGACCCAGTACTTC.

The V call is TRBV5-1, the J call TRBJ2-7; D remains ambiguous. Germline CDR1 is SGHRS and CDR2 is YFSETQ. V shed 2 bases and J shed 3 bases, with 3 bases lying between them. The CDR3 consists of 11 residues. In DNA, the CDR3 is TGCGCCAGCAGCTTCGGCTACGAGCAGTACTTC. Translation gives CASSFGYEQYF.